The sequence of this T cell receptor beta chain was determined in a study of T cells in localized non-small cell lung cancer. About this clone itself: What it binds is unknown.

Clones were read by immunoSEQ multiplex PCR, and TCRdb kept only the in-frame ones, dropping some. The sample comprises fewer than 3,000 clones, about 30% of which are singletons, and less than 20% rests with the top ten. Study-wide points: There was higher T cell clonality in uninvolved adjacent lung than in tumor, and it was highest there. Sequence data derive from only one tumor region, so heterogeneity remains possible. Median roughly 57 top-100 tumor clones were shared with paired adjacent lung.

CDR1 SGDLS and CDR2 YYNGEE come from the germline V gene. CDR3 length: 15 amino acids. V was cut by 4 bases and J by 1 base, with 13 bases left in between. The sequences come from lung tumor tissue, collected before any cancer treatment. The chain carries TRBV9 and TRBJ2-3, with a weak D call TRBD1 (6 bases). The TCR was taken from a female donor of 60 years or more with stage II squamous cell lung carcinoma. CDR3 bases: TGTGCCAGCAGCATCCGGGACACCCGCACAGATACGCAGTATTTT. This translates into CASSIRDTRTDTQYF. Filled out from reference TRBV9 and TRBJ2-3, the complete variable domain reads DSGVTQTPKHLITATGQRVTLRCSPRSGDLSVYWYQQSLDQGLQFLIQYYNGEERAKGNILERFSAQQFPDLHSELNLSSLELGDSALYFCASSIRDTRTDTQYFGPGTRLTVL.